The 24 T cell receptor beta chains listed next were all sequenced from one sample in a study of shared clonotypes between healthy human individuals. Sequencing used immunoSEQ multiplex PCR; TCRdb keeps in-frame clones, though not all of them. The data contain roughly 660,000 clones, roughly 91% of them singletons. Specimen: memory CD8+ T cells from PBMCs. Specified subset: CD45RO+ cells pooled with CCR7-negative TemRA cells. These receptors all come from a man aged 18 to 29 in good health. Some clones in this sample may be carry-over from other donors' samples.

This chain joins TRBV13 and TRBJ2-7, with D hard to call. V lost 5 bases, J lost 0 bases, and 8 bases lay in between. The CDR3 loop spans 13 amino acids. The germline CDR1 and CDR2 sequences are PRHDT and FYEKMQ (reference sequence). CDR3 nucleotide sequence: TGTGCCAGCAGCACTTACAGCTCCTACGAGCAGTACTTC. It yields the protein CASSTYSSYEQYF.

The chain uses TRBV25-1 and TRBJ2-1; TRBD1 is a possible D gene (6 bases). The CDR3 extends over 12 amino acids. Germline CDR1 reads MGHDK; CDR2 reads SYGVNS. Trimming left V 5 bases short and J 6 bases short, with 8 bases between. CDR3 region: CASSRGGNEQFF. The DNA of the CDR3 is TGTGCCAGCAGTCGAGGGGGCAATGAGCAGTTCTTC.

The V gene is TRBV7-6, the J gene TRBJ1-2; D call uncertain. The CDR3 length is 15 residues. V lost 3 bases and J lost 3, with 14 bases in between. CDR1 is SGHVS, CDR2 FNYEAQ, per germline. For the CDR3, the DNA is TGTGCCAGCAGCTTCCCTATATACCAGGACTATGGCTACACCTTC. Amino acid sequence: CASSFPIYQDYGYTF.

As to this clone: Other DNA sequences in the same sample also yield this CDR3. The rearrangement joins TRBV27 to TRBJ2-1; TRBD1 might be the D (5 bases). Germline V CDR1 and CDR2: MNHEY, SMNVEV (reference sequence). The CDR3 has 13 amino acids. V was trimmed by 2 bases and J by 5 bases, leaving 7 bases between them. The CDR3 loop reads CASSLGADNEQFF. The CDR3 DNA reads TGTGCCAGCAGTTTAGGGGCAGACAATGAGCAGTTCTTC.

The chain has TRBV27 and TRBJ2-7, with D perhaps matching TRBD1 (5 bases). CDR1 and CDR2 from the germline V gene are MNHEY and SMNVEV (reference sequence). The CDR3 totals 13 residues. Trimming pared 4 bases from V and 3 bases from J, leaving 10 bases between. CDR3 sequence (DNA): TGTGCCAGCAGTTGGATTCAGGGCTACGAGCAGTACTTC. It is translated as CASSWIQGYEQYF.

V usage is TRBV30 and J usage is TRBJ1-3, with D tentatively TRBD1 (5 bases). The CDR3 consists of 14 residues. Germline V CDR1 and CDR2: GTSNPN, SVGIG (reference sequence). Trimming left V 0 bases short and J 3 bases short, with 9 bases between. CDR3 amino acids: CAWSVGAVGNTIYF. CDR3 nucleotide sequence: TGTGCCTGGAGTGTTGGGGCAGTTGGAAACACCATATATTTT.

The chain recombines TRBV5-1 with TRBJ2-7; 8 nucleotides line up with TRBD1. V trimming: 4 bases; J trimming: 6 bases; junction bases outside the gene matches: 12. This CDR3 is built from 15 residues. The germline V gene has CDR1 SGHRS and CDR2 YFSETQ. CDR3 protein: CASSARSGQGREQYF. DNA of the CDR3: TGCGCCAGCAGCGCAAGATCAGGACAGGGACGCGAGCAGTACTTC.

V is TRBV11-2 and J is TRBJ2-2; no definite D call. The CDR3 extends over 12 amino acids. The V end was cut by 5 bases, the J end by 4 bases, with 5 bases between. Germline assignment: CDR1 SGHAT and CDR2 FQNNGV. CDR3 region: CASSPFTGELFF. The CDR3 coding sequence is TGTGCCAGCAGCCCGTTCACCGGGGAGCTGTTTTTT.

The count of this clone is one. The rearrangement joins TRBV19 to TRBJ1-1, with no clear D. CDR3 size: 15 residues. Germline CDR1 reads LNHDA; CDR2 reads SQIVND (reference sequence). Between the trimmed V and J ends, which lost 5 bases and 0 bases, there was a span of 13 bases. The DNA of the CDR3 is TGTGCCAGTAGTCCCCGAGACAACATGAACACTGAAGCTTTCTTT. It is translated as CASSPRDNMNTEAFF.

In nucleotides, the CDR3 is TGTGCCAGCAGCTCCCACCGGGACAGGGTAGCCAATGAGCAGTTCTTC. Translated: CASSSHRDRVANEQFF. The chain is built from TRBV7-9 and TRBJ2-1, with 9 bases identical to TRBD1. V was pared by 4 bases and J by 6 bases, with 10 bases of the junction left unmatched. Germline V lookup: CDR1 SEHNR, CDR2 FQNEAQ (reference sequence). CDR3 size: 16 residues. Full variable domain (rest looked up from reference TRBV7-9 and TRBJ2-1): DTGVSQNPRHKITKRGQNVTFRCDPISEHNRLYWYRQTLGQGPEFLTYFQNEAQLEKSRLLSDRFSAERPKGSFSTLEIQRTEQGDSAMYLCASSSHRDRVANEQFFGPGTRLTVL.

DNA for the CDR3: TGTGCCAGCAGCACGGGCACCGGGGAGCTGTTTTTT. The encoded protein is CASSTGTGELFF. The rearrangement links TRBV9 to TRBJ2-2; unclear D gene. Germline V CDR1 and CDR2: SGDLS, YYNGEE. Trimming removed 4 bases from V and 4 bases from J, with 5 bases in between. There are 12 residues in the CDR3.

The chain combines TRBV6-6 with TRBJ2-1, with 11 bases matching TRBD1. Per germline, CDR1 MNHNY and CDR2 SVGAGI (reference sequence). The J segment lost 8 bases and the V segment lost 6 bases, leaving 12 bases of the junction unmatched. There are 16 residues in the CDR3. The CDR3, as DNA: TGTGCCAGCAGACCGCGGGACAGGGGGTTTCCGGATGAGCAGTTCTTC. This gives the protein CASRPRDRGFPDEQFF.

The chain links TRBV2 to TRBJ2-2, with D hard to call. This CDR3 is built from 11 residues. V lost 6 bases, J lost 6 bases, and 5 bases lay in between. Germline CDR1 SNHLY, CDR2 FYNNEI. CDR3 sequence (DNA): TGTGCCAGCAGCCCATCCGGGGAGCTGTTTTTT. Translating it yields CASSPSGELFF.

V and J are TRBV5-8 and TRBJ2-4; 12 bases fit TRBD2. V dropped 4 bases and J dropped 5; count of bases not matched to a gene: 4. Germline values: CDR1 SGHTS, CDR2 YDEGEE. The CDR3 totals 15 residues. The CDR3 sequence is CASSQSSGRENIQYF. CDR3 sequence (DNA): TGTGCCAGCAGCCAATCTAGCGGGAGGGAAAACATTCAGTACTTC. The whole variable domain, filled in from reference TRBV5-8 and TRBJ2-4, reads EAGVTQSPTHLIKTRGQQATLRCSPISGHTSVYWYQQALGLGLQFLLWYDEGEERNRGNFPPRFSGRQFPNYSSELNVNALELEDSALYLCASSQSSGRENIQYFGAGTRLSVL.

The chain combines TRBV7-8 with TRBJ2-5; D gene uncertain. The V end lost 2 bases, the J end lost 5 bases, and 15 bases lay between the germline ends. Germline CDR1 SGHVS, CDR2 FQNEAQ. This CDR3 region has 15 residues. CDR3 sequence (DNA): TGTGCCAGCAGCTTACTATTAGGCCCCGGGGAGACCCAGTACTTC. Translation gives CASSLLLGPGETQYF.

V usage is TRBV25-1 and J usage is TRBJ2-1; no clear D. CDR3 length: 18 amino acids. CDR1 MGHDK and CDR2 SYGVNS come from the germline V gene. V lost 4 bases and J 0 bases, leaving 19 bases between the germline ends. CDR3 region: CASSAWSRPPSSYNEQFF. CDR3 DNA sequence: TGTGCCAGCAGTGCGTGGTCTCGCCCCCCCAGCTCCTACAATGAGCAGTTCTTC.

The chain uses TRBV2 and TRBJ2-2; weak D call: TRBD1 (6 bases). The V gene lost 6 bases and the J gene lost 0 bases, with 8 bases spanning the gap. This CDR3 region has 14 residues. Germline CDR1 reads SNHLY; CDR2 reads FYNNEI. This CDR3 is CASRQGPNTGELFF. The CDR3 DNA is TGTGCCAGCAGACAGGGACCGAACACCGGGGAGCTGTTTTTT.

The J gene is TRBJ2-1, the V gene TRBV28; D unresolved. Germline V lookup: CDR1 MDHEN, CDR2 SYDVKM. This CDR3 has 15 amino acids. Trimming left V 2 bases short and J 0 bases short, with 8 bases between. The CDR3 spells CASSLISGSYNEQFF. CDR3 bases: TGTGCCAGCAGTTTAATCTCCGGCTCCTACAATGAGCAGTTCTTC.

The chain combines TRBV4-1 with TRBJ2-1; the match to TRBD2 covers 8 bases. The germline CDR1 and CDR2 sequences are MGHRA and YSYEKL. This CDR3 is 16 amino acids long. Losses at the gene ends were 1 base for V and 10 bases for J; bases not matched to a gene: 12. The CDR3 here is CASSQGLAGTGYEQFF. CDR3 DNA sequence: TGCGCCAGCAGCCAAGGCTTAGCGGGAACGGGTTACGAGCAGTTCTTC.

This clone was seen just once. J is TRBJ2-5 and V is TRBV5-6, with a tentative D call TRBD2 (6 bases). The end of the DNA is better explained by TRBJ2-7, so the J call may be wrong. The CDR3 has 12 residues. From germline, CDR1 is SGHDT and CDR2 YYEEEE. CDR3 bases: TGTGCCAGCAGTCGGGGGTTCTACGAGCAGTACTTC. Translation gives CASSRGFYEQYF.

The V call is TRBV5-6, the J call TRBJ2-7; TRBD1 is a possible D gene (6 bases). The CDR3 totals 15 residues. Germline V gene sequence: CDR1 SGHDT, CDR2 YYEEEE. Between the trimmed V and J ends, which lost 4 bases and 2 bases, there was a span of 16 bases. The CDR3 DNA follows: TGTGCCAGCAGCGTACAGGGAACAGCGGCCTACGAGCAGTACTTC. Residues: CASSVQGTAAYEQYF.

V gene TRBV7-9 combines with J gene TRBJ1-5; D not certain. This CDR3 is built from 13 residues. Germline assignment: CDR1 SEHNR and CDR2 FQNEAQ (reference sequence). Trimming removed 4 bases at V and 4 bases at J, with 8 bases between. CDR3 nucleotide sequence: TGTGCCAGCAGCTCCAGTGGGAATCAGCCCCAGCATTTT. It translates to CASSSSGNQPQHF.

The chain combines TRBV6-4 with TRBJ2-1, with 9 bases lining up with TRBD1. This CDR3 spans 14 amino acids. V shed 2 bases and J 8 bases; nucleotides not matched to a gene: 4. Per germline, CDR1 MRHNA and CDR2 SNTAGT. The CDR3 DNA sequence: TGTGCCAGCAGTGACGGGACAGGGCTTGATGAGCAGTTCTTC. Translated: CASSDGTGLDEQFF.

This clone was recorded once. The chain links TRBV4-1 to TRBJ1-1; weak D call: TRBD1 (5 bases). The CDR3 loop spans 14 amino acids. V was shortened by 3 bases and J by 6 bases, with 14 bases between the two germline ends. The V gene's germline CDR1 is MGHRA and CDR2 YSYEKL. This CDR3 is CASSQVHGAPEAFF. In nucleotides, the CDR3 is TGCGCCAGCAGCCAGGTGCACGGGGCCCCTGAAGCTTTCTTT.